Following are 2 T cell receptor beta chains from one sample sequenced in a study of cytomegalovirus exposure and HLA in healthy donors. Primers: 60 Vbeta forward and 13 Jbeta reverse. Sequencing used immunoSEQ multiplex PCR; TCRdb keeps in-frame clones, though not all of them. The table has under 250,000 clones, around four fifths seen once. The sample taken for sequencing was PBMCs. The receptor source for this set is a man aged 50-60 years in good health and CMV-seronegative.

The gene calls are TRBV19 and TRBJ1-5; 7 bases agree with TRBD1. The CDR3 runs 14 residues. V shed 8 bases, J shed 2 bases, and the junction held 6 bases outside the gene matches. Germline V gene sequence: CDR1 LNHDA, CDR2 SQIVND (reference sequence). The CDR3 spells CASSTGAGNQPQHF. The DNA for the CDR3 is TGTGCCAGTTCTACAGGGGCTGGCAATCAGCCCCAGCATTTT.

Comments on this clone: In the same sample, other DNA sequences code for this CDR3. The J gene is TRBJ2-1, the V gene TRBV27; the D is unclear. Per the germline V gene, CDR1 is MNHEY and CDR2 is SMNVEV (reference sequence). V lost 2 bases and J lost 2, with 10 bases in between. The CDR3 has 15 amino acids. CDR3 region: CASSLGPPAYNEQFF. The CDR3 DNA reads TGTGCCAGCAGTTTAGGCCCGCCTGCCTACAATGAGCAGTTCTTC.